One sample yielded the 28 T cell receptor beta chains listed below, sequenced in a study of cytomegalovirus exposure and HLA in healthy donors. Use of 60 Vbeta and 13 Jbeta primers characterized the PCR. Here immunoSEQ multiplex PCR was the method, and the copy in TCRdb shows in-frame clones only, minus some. This table has 200,000 to 250,000 clones, about three quarters appearing once. The sample taken for sequencing was PBMCs. All receptors derive from a boy aged 10-17 years in good health and CMV-seronegative.

The genes are TRBV4-2 and TRBJ2-3; 8 positions match TRBD2. CDR1 LGHNA and CDR2 YNFKEQ come from the germline V gene. Trimming cost V 5 bases and J 5 bases; bases outside gene matches: 6. The CDR3 consists of 14 residues. The CDR3 is CASSGESGGDTQYF. In DNA form, the CDR3 reads TGTGCCAGCAGCGGGGAAAGCGGGGGAGATACGCAGTATTTT.

In DNA form, the CDR3 reads TGTGCCAGCTCACCCGACAGGGTAGGGGAAAAACTGTTTTTT. It is translated as CASSPDRVGEKLFF. This chain connects TRBV18 to TRBJ1-4; 7 bases match TRBD1. Looked up from germline, CDR1 is KGHSH and CDR2 is LQKENI. This CDR3 is built from 14 residues. The V gene end was trimmed by 3 bases and the J gene end by 8 bases; junction bases not matched to a gene: 6.

The chain recombines TRBV11-2 with TRBJ1-4; 8 bases line up with TRBD1. Trimming at V came to 5 bases and at J to 4 bases, leaving 6 bases not matched to a gene. Per the germline V gene, CDR1 is SGHAT and CDR2 is FQNNGV. This CDR3 spans 15 amino acids. The CDR3: CASSRDRRDNEKLFF. The CDR3 bases are TGTGCCAGCAGCCGGGACAGGAGAGATAATGAAAAACTGTTTTTT.

This clone was found a few times. The chain uses TRBV6-5 and TRBJ2-3; D is undetermined. The CDR3 contains 13 residues. Trimming pared 5 bases from V and 1 base from J, leaving 7 bases between. Germline V lookup: CDR1 MNHEY, CDR2 SVGAGI. The CDR3: CASSKTGTDTQYF. CDR3 nucleotides: TGTGCCAGCAGTAAAACAGGCACAGATACGCAGTATTTT.

This clone was detected once. The chain couples TRBV6-6 to TRBJ2-7; TRBD1 is a possible D gene (5 bases). V dropped 7 bases and J dropped 4 bases, with 17 bases sitting between them. Germline CDR1 MNHNY, CDR2 SVGAGI (reference sequence). The CDR3 is 14 amino acids. CDR3 coding DNA: TGTGCCAGCAAATTAGACAGTGAGGATTACGAGCAGTACTTC. This gives the protein CASKLDSEDYEQYF.

The genes are TRBV25-1 and TRBJ2-7; a possible D gene is TRBD1 (5 bases). V was cut by 3 bases and J by 12 bases, with 18 bases left in between. The germline CDR1 and CDR2 sequences are MGHDK and SYGVNS. The length of the CDR3 is 13 residues. The CDR3 spells CASSDQGMIILYF. CDR3 coding DNA: TGTGCCAGCAGTGATCAGGGAATGATCATTTTGTACTTC.

This rearrangement joins TRBV9 to TRBJ2-2, with 8 bases identical to TRBD2. V was pared by 4 bases and J by 7 bases, with 12 bases of the junction left unmatched. CDR1 SGDLS and CDR2 YYNGEE come from the germline V gene. This CDR3 comprises 16 residues. CDR3: CASSLSRGGVRGELFF. Here the CDR3 DNA reads TGTGCCAGCAGCCTCTCACGGGGGGGAGTTCGCGGGGAGCTGTTTTTT. Supplemented by reference TRBV9 and TRBJ2-2, the full variable domain reads DSGVTQTPKHLITATGQRVTLRCSPRSGDLSVYWYQQSLDQGLQFLIQYYNGEERAKGNILERFSAQQFPDLHSELNLSSLELGDSALYFCASSLSRGGVRGELFFGEGSRLTVL.

Concerning this clone itself: The same CDR3 is also encoded by other DNA sequences in this sample. V is TRBV5-1 and J is TRBJ1-1; D is undetermined. V lost 0 bases, J lost 1 base, and 4 bases lay in between. Germline CDR1 and CDR2: SGHRS and YFSETQ. The length of the CDR3 is 13 residues. In DNA form, the CDR3 reads TGCGCCAGCAGCTTGGCAGGGAACACTGAAGCTTTCTTT. This codes for CASSLAGNTEAFF.

This clone was counted only a few times. The gene calls are TRBV29-1 and TRBJ2-7; D perhaps matches TRBD2 (7 bases). The CDR3 extends over 17 amino acids. Trimming took 4 bases from V and 6 from J, leaving 28 bases between them. Per germline, CDR1 SQVTM and CDR2 ANQGSEA. CDR3 in DNA: TGCAGCGTTGTGTGGGGGGGCTTTTTGGGGGTAGTCGCCGAGCAGTACTTC. This codes for CSVVWGGFLGVVAEQYF.

This rearrangement joins TRBV7-3 to TRBJ2-7; 9 bases align to TRBD2. Germline V CDR1 and CDR2: SGHTA, FQGTGA. The V and J ends lost 5 bases and 3 bases, in that order; junction bases with no gene match: 5. This CDR3 spans 14 amino acids. The CDR3 DNA sequence: TGTGCCAGCAGCCCAGCGGGGGGACACTACGAGCAGTACTTC. The encoded protein is CASSPAGGHYEQYF.

This clone was observed a handful of times. The CDR3 DNA is TGTGCCACCAGCCGCAGACAGGGGGCAAGCACTGAAGCTTTCTTT. It codes for CATSRRQGASTEAFF. The chain links TRBV15 to TRBJ1-1; TRBD1 agrees at 10 bases. Germline V lookup: CDR1 LNHNV, CDR2 YYDKDF (reference sequence). The V and J ends lost 5 bases and 4 bases, in that order; junction bases with no gene match: 7. The CDR3 is made up of 15 amino acids. Full variable domain (remainder filled in from reference TRBV15 and TRBJ1-1): DAMVIQNPRYQVTQFGKPVTLSCSQTLNHNVMYWYQQKSSQAPKLLFHYYDKDFNNEADTPDNFQSRRPNTSFCFLDIRSPGLGDTAMYLCATSRRQGASTEAFFGQGTRLTVV.

In DNA, the CDR3 is TGTGCCAGCAGCCAAGATCTGGCAGGTTCCGAGCAGTACTTC. Its protein product is CASSQDLAGSEQYF. The gene calls are TRBV14 and TRBJ2-7; D uncertain. Trimming stripped 0 bases from V and 6 bases from J, with 12 bases between. CDR3 length: 14 residues. Germline CDR1 is SGHDN and CDR2 is FVKESK.

The J gene is TRBJ1-4, the V gene TRBV7-3; D gene unclear. V was pared by 6 bases and J by 3 bases, with 8 bases between. The CDR3 length is 13 residues. Germline values: CDR1 SGHTA, CDR2 FQGTGA. The CDR3 region is CASSQSANEKLFF. In DNA, the CDR3 is TGTGCCAGCAGTCAATCGGCTAATGAAAAACTGTTTTTT.

V is TRBV29-1 and J is TRBJ1-1, with unresolved D. In germline, CDR1 is SQVTM, CDR2 ANQGSEA. V lost 6 bases, J lost 10 bases, and 15 bases lay in between. The CDR3 contains 11 residues. CDR3 amino acids: CSVQEGAGAFF. CDR3 in DNA: TGCAGCGTCCAGGAGGGTGCGGGAGCTTTCTTT.

This chain links TRBV2 with TRBJ1-1, with 7 nucleotides matching TRBD1. Per the germline V gene, CDR1 is SNHLY and CDR2 is FYNNEI. Trimming cost V 6 bases and J 11 bases; bases outside gene matches: 12. CDR3 length: 13 amino acids. The CDR3 reads CASRQGWDSVAFF. The DNA for the CDR3 is TGTGCCAGCAGACAGGGGTGGGATAGTGTGGCTTTCTTT. Filled out from reference TRBV2 and TRBJ1-1, the complete variable domain reads EPEVTQTPSHQVTQMGQEVILRCVPISNHLYFYWYRQILGQKVEFLVSFYNNEISEKSEIFDDQFSVERPDGSNFTLKIRSTKLEDSAMYFCASRQGWDSVAFFGQGTRLTVV.

In its sample, this clone was seen a few times. The chain couples TRBV5-1 to TRBJ1-1, with a weak D call TRBD1 (5 bases). Trimming cost V 0 bases and J 6 bases, with 9 bases left between them. Germline V CDR1 and CDR2: SGHRS, YFSETQ. The CDR3 totals 13 residues. The CDR3 is CASSLEGGAEAFF. The CDR3 DNA follows: TGCGCCAGCAGCTTGGAGGGAGGGGCTGAAGCTTTCTTT.

V usage is TRBV11-3 and J usage is TRBJ2-7, with a weak D call TRBD1 (7 bases). V was cut by 7 bases and J by 2 bases, with 18 bases left in between. The germline V gene has CDR1 SGHNT and CDR2 YENEEA. The CDR3 length is 15 residues. The CDR3 region has the DNA TGTGCCAGCAATCCGGGGGCAGGGGGTGCCTACGAGCAGTACTTC. Its translation is CASNPGAGGAYEQYF.

The V call is TRBV9, the J call TRBJ2-2; possible D gene TRBD2, 5 bases. The length of the CDR3 is 15 residues. V was clipped by 4 bases and J by 2 bases, with 12 bases between them. Germline V lookup: CDR1 SGDLS, CDR2 YYNGEE. CDR3 sequence: CASSPGLENTGELFF. The DNA of the CDR3 is TGTGCCAGCAGCCCAGGACTGGAAAACACCGGGGAGCTGTTTTTT. Supplemented by reference TRBV9 and TRBJ2-2, the full variable domain reads DSGVTQTPKHLITATGQRVTLRCSPRSGDLSVYWYQQSLDQGLQFLIQYYNGEERAKGNILERFSAQQFPDLHSELNLSSLELGDSALYFCASSPGLENTGELFFGEGSRLTVL.

V is TRBV7-9 and J is TRBJ1-4; D is perhaps TRBD1 (6 bases). The V and J ends lost 6 bases and 8 bases respectively, with 10 bases between them. There are 12 residues in the CDR3. CDR1 and CDR2 (germline): SEHNR, FQNEAQ (reference sequence). The CDR3 coding sequence is TGTGCCAGCAGATTTACAGGGGAAAAACTGTTTTTT. It is translated as CASRFTGEKLFF.

This chain connects TRBV2 to TRBJ1-2, with 8 nucleotides matching TRBD1. Germline V CDR1 and CDR2: SNHLY, FYNNEI. The CDR3 runs 12 residues. V lost 9 bases to trimming and J lost 4 bases; unmatched junction nucleotides: 4. CDR3 protein: CARGDRSYGYTF. The CDR3 DNA is TGTGCCAGGGGGGACAGGTCCTATGGCTACACCTTC.

The chain couples TRBV5-6 to TRBJ1-1; maybe TRBD1 (5 bases). Germline-derived CDR1 and CDR2 are SGHDT and YYEEEE. Trimming cost V 4 bases and J 10 bases, with 17 bases left between them. CDR3 length: 13 residues. CDR3 loop: CASSTLTGTGAFF. CDR3 bases: TGTGCCAGCAGCACCCTTACAGGCACCGGAGCTTTCTTT.

The rearrangement joins TRBV11-1 to TRBJ2-7; D perhaps matches TRBD1 (6 bases). Germline V lookup: CDR1 SGHAT, CDR2 FQDESV (reference sequence). Trimming took 1 base from V and 5 from J, leaving 12 bases between them. The CDR3 is 14 residues long. This CDR3 is CASSLEYRANEQYF. The CDR3 DNA sequence: TGTGCCAGCAGCTTAGAGTACAGGGCCAACGAGCAGTACTTC. Full variable domain (missing parts from reference TRBV11-1 and TRBJ2-7): EAEVAQSPRYKITEKSQAVAFWCDPISGHATLYWYRQILGQGPELLVQFQDESVVDDSQLPKDRFSAERLKGVDSTLKIQPAELGDSAMYLCASSLEYRANEQYFGPGTRLTVT.

This clone was detected a few times. The V call is TRBV7-8, the J call TRBJ1-2; 9 bases are a match to TRBD1. This CDR3 has 17 residues. V shed 1 base and J 1 base; nucleotides not matched to a gene: 7. Germline CDR1 is SGHVS and CDR2 is FQNEAQ. This CDR3 reads CASSLGFRDRVNYGYTF. CDR3 nucleotide sequence: TGTGCCAGCAGCTTAGGTTTCAGGGACAGGGTTAACTATGGCTACACCTTC.

This sequence joins TRBV7-9 and TRBJ1-2; the match to TRBD1 covers 7 bases. Germline CDR1 and CDR2: SEHNR and FQNEAQ (reference sequence). V lost 5 bases and J lost 6; bases outside the gene matches: 6. This CDR3 has 13 residues. As DNA, the CDR3 is TGTGCCAGCAGCGGGACTCAGGGGGATGGCTACACCTTC. Translated: CASSGTQGDGYTF.

The chain is built from TRBV7-9 and TRBJ1-2, with a tentative D call TRBD1 (6 bases). With 8 bases removed from V and 8 bases from J, the gap between germline ends came to 27 bases. This CDR3 has 16 amino acids. Germline CDR1 and CDR2: SEHNR and FQNEAQ (reference sequence). This chain's CDR3 is CASRPSYRAPGGGYTF. CDR3 bases: TGTGCCAGCCGACCCAGCTACAGGGCTCCGGGCGGAGGCTACACCTTC.

The gene calls are TRBV11-3 and TRBJ2-3; perhaps TRBD1 as D (8 bases). CDR3 length equals 19 residues. Per germline, CDR1 SGHNT and CDR2 YENEEA. V shed 5 bases and J shed 5 bases, with 29 bases lying between them. CDR3 DNA sequence: TGTGCCAGCAGCCCTACTCCAGGCGTGATCGGGGGGACAGGAGATACGCAGTATTTT. This encodes CASSPTPGVIGGTGDTQYF.

The chain links TRBV23-1 to TRBJ2-7, with a weak D call TRBD2 (6 bases). TRBV23-1 is marked as an open reading frame, function uncertain. The CDR3 extends over 13 amino acids. Trimming removed 9 bases from V and 2 bases from J, with 14 bases in between. The CDR3 nucleotides are TGCGCCAGACGGGGCGGGGACCCCTACGAGCAGTACTTC. Amino acids: CARRGGDPYEQYF.

This chain joins TRBV15 and TRBJ1-3; D is unresolved. Trimming took 1 base from V and 3 from J, leaving 7 bases between them. The CDR3 consists of 14 residues. Germline V gene data show CDR1 as LNHNV and CDR2 as YYDKDF (reference sequence). Here the CDR3 reads CATSRGLIGNTIYF. CDR3 sequence (DNA): TGTGCCACCAGCAGAGGACTGATTGGAAACACCATATATTTT. The complete variable domain, with remaining parts taken from reference TRBV15 and TRBJ1-3, reads DAMVIQNPRYQVTQFGKPVTLSCSQTLNHNVMYWYQQKSSQAPKLLFHYYDKDFNNEADTPDNFQSRRPNTSFCFLDIRSPGLGDTAMYLCATSRGLIGNTIYFGEGSWLTVV.